The 10 T cell receptor beta chains below all came from one sample that was sequenced in a study of identical twins. TCRdb reprocessed the 5' RACE reads via MiXCR and lists one record per CDR3 protein. Among some 260,000 distinct CDR3 sequences listed, about 14% were seen once. The specimen sequenced was memory (CD45RO+) T cells sorted from blood. The receptors originated from a woman aged 18-29 years in good health.

The rearrangement joins TRBV20-1 to TRBJ2-7; 8 nucleotides align to TRBD2. The CDR3 length is 15 residues. With V trimmed by 6 bases and J by 4 bases, 14 bases remained unmatched. Germline CDR1 reads DFQATT; CDR2 reads SNEGSKA (reference sequence). The CDR3 DNA reads TGCAGTGCCGCGATCCCAGCGGGAGTAACGTACGAGCAGTACTTC. It specifies CSAAIPAGVTYEQYF.

This chain connects TRBV7-3 to TRBJ2-3; TRBD2 matches 12 bases. CDR1 and CDR2 from the germline V gene are SGHTA and FQGTGA. V was clipped by 5 bases and J by 3 bases; unmatched bases: 9. The CDR3 length is 17 residues. Here the CDR3 reads CASSPGPSGGATDTQYF. As DNA, the CDR3 is TGTGCCAGCAGCCCCGGTCCTAGCGGGGGGGCTACAGATACGCAGTATTTT.

The chain links TRBV12-3 or TRBV12-4 to TRBJ2-7, with D possibly matching TRBD1 (7 bases). With 3 bases removed from V and 0 bases from J, the gap between germline ends came to 9 bases. The CDR3 covers 14 residues. The CDR3 loop is CASSLQGGSYEQYF. DNA of the CDR3: TGTGCCAGCAGTTTGCAGGGGGGCTCCTACGAGCAGTACTTC.

J is TRBJ1-5 and V is TRBV20-1; D perhaps matches TRBD1 (5 bases). This CDR3 has 16 amino acids. The V end lost 5 bases, the J end lost 0 bases, and 17 bases lay between the germline ends. Germline V gene sequence: CDR1 DFQATT, CDR2 SNEGSKA (reference sequence). The CDR3 spells CSAQRGYSLSNQPQHF. In DNA, the CDR3 is TGCAGTGCTCAACGGGGGTACTCTCTTAGCAATCAGCCCCAGCATTTT.

The rearrangement joins TRBV14 to TRBJ1-2; tentatively, D is TRBD1 (5 bases). The germline V and J ends were trimmed by 4 bases and 6 bases, with 24 bases remaining between them. The CDR3 covers 17 residues. The germline gives CDR1 SGHDN, CDR2 FVKESK. The CDR3 sequence: CASSPSGKTLYWDGYTF. The DNA for the CDR3 is TGTGCCAGCAGCCCCTCAGGGAAAACCCTTTATTGGGATGGCTACACCTTC.

CDR3 protein: CASSPFPRQPQHF. The DNA for the CDR3 is TGTGCCAGCTCACCCTTTCCTCGACAGCCCCAGCATTTT. V usage is TRBV18 and J usage is TRBJ1-5; D uncertain. The CDR3 spans 13 residues. V was clipped by 3 bases and J by 7 bases, with 10 bases between them. Looked up from germline, CDR1 is KGHSH and CDR2 is LQKENI. Using reference TRBV18 and TRBJ1-5 for the parts outside the CDR3, the full variable domain is NAGVMQNPRHLVRRRGQEARLRCSPMKGHSHVYWYRQLPEEGLKFMVYLQKENIIDESGMPKERFSAEFPKEGPSILRIQQVVRGDSAAYFCASSPFPRQPQHFGDGTRLSIL.

This chain joins TRBV6-5 and TRBJ2-7; weak D call: TRBD1 (6 bases). Germline-derived CDR1 and CDR2 are MNHEY and SVGAGI. This CDR3 is built from 11 residues. V was pared by 6 bases and J by 8 bases, with 11 bases between. The CDR3 here is CASSTGIQQYF. The DNA for the CDR3 is TGTGCCAGCAGCACAGGGATTCAGCAGTACTTC.

The chain recombines TRBV20-1 with TRBJ1-1; D is uncertain. This CDR3 is 12 amino acids long. CDR1 is DFQATT and CDR2 is SNEGSKA in the germline V gene (reference sequence). V lost 3 bases, J lost 1 base, and 6 bases lay in between. The CDR3 reads CSASAWNTEAFF. The CDR3 DNA follows: TGCAGTGCTAGTGCGTGGAACACTGAAGCTTTCTTT.

This clonotype came up a few times. This chain's CDR3 is CASSRRQGDTGNTIYF. In DNA form, the CDR3 reads TGTGCCAGCAGTAGACGCCAGGGGGACACTGGAAACACCATATATTTT. The chain carries TRBV2 and TRBJ1-3; 7 bases line up with TRBD1. The CDR3 is 16 amino acids. Looked up from germline, CDR1 is SNHLY and CDR2 is FYNNEI. V shed 5 bases and J 2 bases; nucleotides not matched to a gene: 9.

In this sample, this clonotype turned up many times. This chain joins TRBV12-3 or TRBV12-4 and TRBJ2-2; the D gene is possibly TRBD1 (5 bases). Trimming pared 5 bases from V and 3 bases from J, leaving 16 bases between. The CDR3 length is 16 residues. The CDR3 reads CASSPIPTDYTGELFF. The CDR3 nucleotides read TGTGCCAGCAGTCCAATACCGACAGATTACACCGGGGAGCTGTTTTTT.